The 13 T cell receptor beta chains in this list originate from one sample, sequenced in a study of patients and donors after allogeneic stem cell transplantation. TCRdb used MiXCR to reprocess the RT-PCR reads, holding one entry per CDR3 protein. Among some 200,000 distinct CDR3 sequences listed, 41% were seen once. The sequenced sample was blood, either unsorted or a sorted T cell fraction (not recorded which). The receptors stem from a human donor who was either an allogeneic HSCT recipient or a stem cell or donor lymphocyte infusion donor (not recorded which). It is not recorded whose cells these are; they may come from a transplant donor.

The chain combines TRBV27 with TRBJ1-1; D uncertain. The CDR3 totals 12 residues. V was shortened by 6 bases and J by 1 base, with 6 bases between the two germline ends. Germline loops: CDR1 MNHEY, CDR2 SMNVEV (reference sequence). The CDR3 loop reads CASRRANTEAFF. CDR3 nucleotides: TGTGCCAGCAGAAGGGCGAACACTGAAGCTTTCTTT.

This clonotype has only a few counts. V usage is TRBV19 and J usage is TRBJ1-5; TRBD1 agrees at 8 bases. The germline V gene has CDR1 LNHDA and CDR2 SQIVND (reference sequence). V lost 7 bases, J lost 4 bases, and 9 bases stayed unmatched. The CDR3 runs 15 residues. CDR3: CASNPTGAENQPQHF. The CDR3 bases are TGTGCCAGTAATCCGACAGGGGCAGAAAATCAGCCCCAGCATTTT.

The chain combines TRBV9 with TRBJ2-1; D is perhaps TRBD1 or TRBD2 (5 bases each). The CDR3 runs 16 residues. Deletions cut 4 bases from V and 5 bases from J, with 19 bases between. CDR1 and CDR2 (germline): SGDLS, YYNGEE. The CDR3 is CASSSGTPKGNNEQFF. CDR3 in DNA: TGTGCCAGCAGCTCCGGGACCCCCAAGGGCAACAATGAGCAGTTCTTC.

The J gene is TRBJ1-1, the V gene TRBV12-3 or TRBV12-4; D is possibly TRBD1 (5 bases). The CDR3 loop spans 15 amino acids. V was clipped by 5 bases and J by 5 bases, with 18 bases between them. CDR3 nucleotides: TGTGCCAGCAGTCGTTGGGATGGGGGGGTAACTGAAGCTTTCTTT. Protein: CASSRWDGGVTEAFF.

The CDR3 DNA is TGCGCCAGCAGCTTGGAAACAGGGGACTTATCTAACACTGAAGCTTTCTTT. Translation gives CASSLETGDLSNTEAFF. This sequence joins TRBV5-1 and TRBJ1-1, with 7 nucleotides matching TRBD1. The CDR3 has 17 residues. The germline CDR1 and CDR2 sequences are SGHRS and YFSETQ. The trim removed 0 bases at V and 2 bases at J, leaving 10 bases unmatched.

This clonotype was counted only a few times. The rearrangement joins TRBV12-3 or TRBV12-4 to TRBJ2-1; TRBD2 matches at 8 bases. The length of the CDR3 is 14 residues. V trimming: 0 bases; J trimming: 9 bases; junction bases outside the gene matches: 4. CDR3 nucleotide sequence: TGTGCCAGCAGTTTAGCCGGGAGGGCAAGTGAGCAGTTCTTC. Protein sequence: CASSLAGRASEQFF.

V gene TRBV7-9 combines with J gene TRBJ1-3, with unresolved D. The germline V gene encodes CDR1 SEHNR and CDR2 FQNEAQ (reference sequence). The CDR3 is 15 amino acids. V dropped 8 bases and J dropped 0 bases, with 14 bases sitting between them. In DNA, the CDR3 is TGTGCCAGCCTCGGTGGACTGCCCTCTGGAAACACCATATATTTT. Amino acid sequence: CASLGGLPSGNTIYF.

The chain couples TRBV6-6 to TRBJ2-1; TRBD2 is a possible D gene (5 bases). Germline CDR1 and CDR2: MNHNY and SVGAGI (reference sequence). The CDR3 extends over 14 amino acids. Trimming stripped 7 bases from V and 10 bases from J, with 20 bases between. DNA for the CDR3: TGTGCCAGCACCGACTCCCAGCTTAGAGGGGAGCAGTTCTTC. This codes for CASTDSQLRGEQFF.

This clonotype appeared a few times. The chain links TRBV6-6 to TRBJ2-5; a weak D match, TRBD1 (6 bases). Germline CDR1 MNHNY, CDR2 SVGAGI (reference sequence). The CDR3 runs 14 residues. V was trimmed by 6 bases and J by 2 bases, leaving 13 bases between them. Written as DNA, the CDR3 is TGTGCCAGCAGCCGAACAGGGAATCAAGAGACCCAGTACTTC. It codes for CASSRTGNQETQYF.

The rearrangement joins TRBV14 to TRBJ2-2; TRBD2 aligns across 14 bases. Looked up from germline, CDR1 is SGHDN and CDR2 is FVKESK. This CDR3 has 16 amino acids. Losses at the gene ends were 4 bases for V and 7 bases for J; bases not matched to a gene: 5. CDR3 loop: CASSPRTSGRSGELFF. CDR3 in DNA: TGTGCCAGCAGCCCGCGGACTAGCGGGAGGAGCGGGGAGCTGTTTTTT.

The chain combines TRBV12-3 or TRBV12-4 with TRBJ1-5, with TRBD1 as a possible D gene (5 bases). Trimming stripped 5 bases from V and 2 bases from J, with 10 bases between. The CDR3 loop spans 14 amino acids. This CDR3 reads CASSNRDGNQPQHF. The CDR3, as DNA: TGTGCCAGCAGTAACCGGGACGGCAATCAGCCCCAGCATTTT.

This clonotype has just one count. The chain employs TRBV2 and TRBJ2-7; D is undetermined. The CDR3 is made up of 12 amino acids. Germline assignment: CDR1 SNHLY and CDR2 FYNNEI. The V end lost 4 bases, the J end lost 2 bases, and 6 bases lay between the germline ends. CDR3 nucleotide sequence: TGTGCCAGCAGTGCAGATCCCTACGAGCAGTACTTC. This sequence encodes CASSADPYEQYF. The full variable domain, completed using reference TRBV2 and TRBJ2-7, is EPEVTQTPSHQVTQMGQEVILRCVPISNHLYFYWYRQILGQKVEFLVSFYNNEISEKSEIFDDQFSVERPDGSNFTLKIRSTKLEDSAMYFCASSADPYEQYFGPGTRLTVT.

V usage is TRBV6-1 and J usage is TRBJ1-5, with D unresolved. There are 14 residues in the CDR3. Germline lookup yields CDR1 MNHNS and CDR2 SASEGT. Trimming took off 3 bases at V and 5 bases at J, with 11 bases between the two ends. The CDR3 spells CASSDEGFDQPQHF. DNA for the CDR3: TGTGCCAGCAGTGACGAGGGCTTCGATCAGCCCCAGCATTTT.